These 29 T cell receptor beta chains were all obtained from the same sample, sequenced in a study of shared clonotypes between healthy human individuals. The repertoire was sequenced with immunoSEQ multiplex PCR; TCRdb's copy has only in-frame clones and lacks some. Altogether some 1.1 million clones are present, 77% being singletons, with the ten largest covering roughly 0.9%. The sequencing input was memory CD4+ T cells from PBMCs. Subset denoted: CD45RA-negative fraction. Source of these receptors: a man younger than 35 in good health. Some clones in this sample may be carry-over from other donors' samples.

The table lists this clone with a count of one. The likely explanation is a read error, given a far larger clone one base away. At the DNA level, this CDR3 is encoded by other sequences in the same sample as well. The chain recombines TRBV4-1 with TRBJ1-2; D gene ambiguous. The V gene's germline CDR1 is MGHRA and CDR2 YSYEKL. CDR3 length: 16 amino acids. In DNA form, the CDR3 reads TGCGCTAGCAGCCGCTCCGAGTGGGCCCCGCAGGATGGCTACACCTTC. Amino acids: CASSRSEWAPQDGYTF.

The rearrangement uses TRBV29-1 and TRBJ2-1; unclear D gene. The CDR3 spans 12 residues. CDR1 SQVTM and CDR2 ANQGSEA come from the germline V gene. Between the trimmed V and J ends, which lost 4 bases and 10 bases, there was a span of 14 bases. CDR3 sequence (DNA): TGCAGCGTTGGGCCACAAGGTTGGGAGCAGTTCTTC. This gives the protein CSVGPQGWEQFF.

The CDR3 reads CASSLVALGEQYF. CDR3 DNA sequence: TGTGCCAGCAGCTTGGTCGCCCTAGGCGAGCAGTACTTC. V gene TRBV5-4 combines with J gene TRBJ2-7; D unresolved. V shed 0 bases and J shed 6 bases, with 10 bases lying between them. Germline-derived CDR1 and CDR2 are SGHNT and YYREEE (reference sequence). This CDR3 contains 13 residues.

Details on this clone: At the DNA level, this CDR3 is encoded by other sequences in the same sample as well. The V call is TRBV14, the J call TRBJ2-7; D is unresolved. Germline loops: CDR1 SGHDN, CDR2 FVKESK. V was clipped by 2 bases and J by 3 bases, with 8 bases between them. The CDR3 sequence is 13 residues long. In DNA, the CDR3 is TGTGCCAGCAGCCAACGACGGAGCTACGAGCAGTACTTC. This translates into CASSQRRSYEQYF.

The chain has TRBV7-2 and TRBJ2-1; 12 positions agree with TRBD2. In germline, CDR1 is SGHTA, CDR2 FQGNSA. CDR3 size: 15 residues. Germline trimming cut 1 base from V and 8 bases from J; bases unmatched to any gene: 3. The DNA for the CDR3 is TGTGCCAGCAGCTTAGGCCTAGCGGGAGGGGATGAGCAGTTCTTC. Its protein product is CASSLGLAGGDEQFF.

V is TRBV28 and J is TRBJ1-2; perhaps TRBD1 as D (5 bases). Trimming left V 2 bases short and J 8 bases short, with 15 bases between. The length of the CDR3 is 14 residues. Germline-derived CDR1 and CDR2 are MDHEN and SYDVKM. The CDR3 DNA sequence: TGTGCCAGCAGTTTAAGATCCAGGGCGGGAGGCTACACCTTC. Residues: CASSLRSRAGGYTF.

The chain links TRBV10-1 to TRBJ1-3; D possibly corresponds to TRBD1 (5 bases). V lost 4 bases and J lost 0, with 7 bases in between. The CDR3 totals 14 residues. Per the germline V gene, CDR1 is WNHNN and CDR2 is SYGVQD (reference sequence). For the CDR3, the DNA is TGCGCCAGCAGTGGGACAAACTCTGGAAACACCATATATTTT. As protein: CASSGTNSGNTIYF.

The V gene is TRBV11-2, the J gene TRBJ2-5; D gene uncertain. This CDR3 region has 12 residues. Trimming left V 3 bases short and J 4 bases short, with 6 bases between. CDR1 is SGHAT, CDR2 FQNNGV, per germline. CDR3 DNA: TGTGCCAGCAGCTTCGGTAGAGAGACCCAGTACTTC. Protein product: CASSFGRETQYF. The entire variable domain, with the rest obtained from reference TRBV11-2 and TRBJ2-5, is as follows: EAGVAQSPRYKIIEKRQSVAFWCNPISGHATLYWYQQILGQGPKLLIQFQNNGVVDDSQLPKDRFSAERLKGVDSTLKIQPAKLEDSAVYLCASSFGRETQYFGPGTRLLVL.

This clone was counted at least ten times. The chain links TRBV25-1 to TRBJ2-7; 7 bases align to TRBD1. Germline values: CDR1 MGHDK, CDR2 SYGVNS. V shed 7 bases and J 4 bases; nucleotides not matched to a gene: 4. This CDR3 comprises 12 residues. The CDR3 bases are TGTGCCAGCACACGGACAGGATACGAGCAGTACTTC. Translation gives CASTRTGYEQYF.

The chain employs TRBV27 and TRBJ1-5; D is unclear. V was trimmed by 7 bases and J by 0 bases, leaving 13 bases between them. Per germline, CDR1 MNHEY and CDR2 SMNVEV (reference sequence). The CDR3 covers 15 residues. The CDR3 DNA reads TGTGCCAGCAAATTACTACCGAATAGCAATCAGCCCCAGCATTTT. It yields the protein CASKLLPNSNQPQHF.

This chain uses TRBV19 with TRBJ1-2, with D uncertain. Germline CDR1 LNHDA, CDR2 SQIVND (reference sequence). The V end was cut by 4 bases, the J end by 0 bases, with 12 bases between. The CDR3 is made up of 15 amino acids. As DNA, the CDR3 is TGTGCCAGTAGTACCCCAGACGGGTCTAACTATGGCTACACCTTC. Encoded protein: CASSTPDGSNYGYTF.

This rearrangement joins TRBV7-2 to TRBJ2-7; a possible D gene is TRBD1 (7 bases). The V and J ends lost 5 bases and 6 bases respectively, with 23 bases between them. Germline assignment: CDR1 SGHTA and CDR2 FQGNSA. This CDR3 spans 16 amino acids. CDR3 in DNA: TGTGCCAGCAGCGCCCTGGGGGGACAGCGGACGAGCGAGCAGTACTTC. This codes for CASSALGGQRTSEQYF.

The V and J genes are TRBV6-1 and TRBJ2-3; 10 bases match TRBD2. Germline trimming cut 5 bases from V and 6 bases from J; bases unmatched to any gene: 2. Per germline, CDR1 MNHNS and CDR2 SASEGT. The CDR3 sequence is 13 residues long. The CDR3: CASSSGRADTQYF. The CDR3 DNA sequence: TGTGCCAGCAGTAGCGGGAGGGCCGATACGCAGTATTTT.

The sample holds many counts of this clone. Other DNA sequences in this sample translate to the same CDR3. This chain uses TRBV6-5 with TRBJ2-2; perhaps TRBD2 as D (6 bases). This CDR3 is 14 amino acids long. Germline V lookup: CDR1 MNHEY, CDR2 SVGAGI. Trimming cost V 0 bases and J 4 bases, with 6 bases left between them. The chain's CDR3 is CASSYSRGTGELFF. CDR3 nucleotide sequence: TGTGCCAGCAGTTACTCGCGGGGCACCGGGGAGCTGTTTTTT.

The chain employs TRBV5-1 and TRBJ2-3; D remains ambiguous. The CDR3 is 16 residues long. The germline V gene has CDR1 SGHRS and CDR2 YFSETQ. Deletions cut 2 bases from V and 0 bases from J, with 13 bases between. The CDR3 protein is CASSFFASSSTDTQYF. DNA of the CDR3: TGCGCCAGCAGCTTTTTTGCCTCTAGTAGCACAGATACGCAGTATTTT.

This clone has ten or more counts. The V call is TRBV10-1, the J call TRBJ2-1; TRBD2 aligns across 13 bases. In germline, CDR1 is WNHNN, CDR2 SYGVQD (reference sequence). V lost 3 bases to trimming and J lost 6 bases; unmatched junction nucleotides: 5. The CDR3 is made up of 16 amino acids. As DNA, the CDR3 is TGCGCCAGCAGTGACCCCACTAGCGGGAGGGCCAATGAGCAGTTCTTC. The encoded protein is CASSDPTSGRANEQFF.

The chain combines TRBV10-3 with TRBJ1-1; D is undetermined. Germline lookup yields CDR1 ENHRY and CDR2 SYGVKD. This CDR3 region has 13 residues. V was clipped by 7 bases and J by 10 bases, with 19 bases between them. Here the CDR3 reads CAITNPGVRGAFF. The CDR3 nucleotides read TGTGCCATCACGAACCCCGGGGTCAGAGGAGCTTTCTTT.

This chain joins TRBV4-1 and TRBJ2-1, with TRBD1 as a possible D gene (6 bases). This CDR3 has 18 residues. The ends were cut back, 0 bases at V and 5 bases at J, with 20 bases in the middle. From germline, CDR1 is MGHRA and CDR2 YSYEKL. CDR3 bases: TGCGCCAGCAGCCAAGATCGTAGGGGGTACCCTCGAGACAATGAGCAGTTCTTC. This sequence encodes CASSQDRRGYPRDNEQFF.

The V and J genes are TRBV7-2 and TRBJ2-1, with D tentatively TRBD1 (5 bases). The CDR3 spans 14 residues. The germline V and J ends were trimmed by 4 bases and 9 bases, with 16 bases remaining between them. Germline assignment: CDR1 SGHTA and CDR2 FQGNSA. The DNA for the CDR3 is TGTGCCAGCAGCTCAGCAGGGTTGGTTGGTGAGCAGTTCTTC. It specifies CASSSAGLVGEQFF.

V is TRBV14 and J is TRBJ2-5, with D uncertain. CDR3 length: 17 amino acids. V was shortened by 2 bases and J by 1 base, with 17 bases between the two germline ends. Germline CDR1 is SGHDN and CDR2 is FVKESK. CDR3 residues: CASSQLIVLLSQETQYF. For the CDR3, the DNA is TGTGCCAGCAGCCAACTTATAGTGCTGCTCAGCCAAGAGACCCAGTACTTC. Drawing the rest from reference TRBV14 and TRBJ2-5, the complete variable domain is EAGVTQFPSHSVIEKGQTVTLRCDPISGHDNLYWYRRVMGKEIKFLLHFVKESKQDESGMPNNRFLAERTGGTYSTLKVQPAELEDSGVYFCASSQLIVLLSQETQYFGPGTRLLVL.

The chain is built from TRBV4-1 and TRBJ1-5, with D possibly being TRBD1 (6 bases). Germline lookup yields CDR1 MGHRA and CDR2 YSYEKL. This CDR3 is 15 amino acids long. Trimming removed 0 bases at V and 6 bases at J, with 12 bases between. The CDR3 protein is CASSQDSTGIQPQHF. The CDR3 DNA is TGCGCCAGCAGCCAAGATAGCACAGGGATTCAGCCCCAGCATTTT.

The CDR3 protein is CASSLLTGLQNTEAFF. The CDR3 DNA is TGTGCCAGCAGTTTGCTGACAGGACTACAGAACACTGAAGCTTTCTTT. This chain uses TRBV28 with TRBJ1-1; D is perhaps TRBD1 (6 bases). Germline V CDR1 and CDR2: MDHEN, SYDVKM. The CDR3 is made up of 16 amino acids. V lost 3 bases and J lost 1, with 15 bases in between.

The chain joins TRBV9 to TRBJ2-1; possible D gene TRBD2, 5 bases. The germline CDR1 and CDR2 sequences are SGDLS and YYNGEE. The CDR3 runs to 15 residues. Between the trimmed V and J ends, which lost 4 bases and 0 bases, there was a span of 11 bases. The CDR3 is CASSSLAYSYNEQFF. The DNA for the CDR3 is TGTGCCAGCAGCTCTTTAGCGTACTCCTACAATGAGCAGTTCTTC.

The CDR3 loop is CASSRGASNTGELFF. CDR3 coding DNA: TGCGCCAGCAGCCGAGGGGCCTCGAACACCGGGGAGCTGTTTTTT. The chain employs TRBV5-1 and TRBJ2-2, with D perhaps assigned TRBD1 or TRBD2 (5 bases each). Trimming left V 4 bases short and J 0 bases short, with 10 bases between. CDR3 size: 15 residues. Germline V gene lookup returns CDR1 SGHRS and CDR2 YFSETQ. The entire variable domain, with the rest obtained from reference TRBV5-1 and TRBJ2-2, is as follows: KAGVTQTPRYLIKTRGQQVTLSCSPISGHRSVSWYQQTPGQGLQFLFEYFSETQRNKGNFPGRFSGRQFSNSRSEMNVSTLELGDSALYLCASSRGASNTGELFFGEGSRLTVL.

The chain uses TRBV27 and TRBJ2-3; 10 bases are a match to TRBD2. V was clipped by 5 bases and J by 2 bases; unmatched bases: 1. CDR3 length: 14 amino acids. Germline V gene sequence: CDR1 MNHEY, CDR2 SMNVEV (reference sequence). CDR3 sequence: CASSGLADTDTQYF. The CDR3 nucleotides read TGTGCCAGCAGTGGACTAGCGGACACAGATACGCAGTATTTT.

The chain links TRBV6-1 to TRBJ1-1, with D possibly TRBD1 on 6 matching bases. V was clipped by 2 bases and J by 4 bases, with 11 bases between them. Germline CDR1 MNHNS, CDR2 SASEGT. The CDR3 contains 14 residues. The CDR3 region has the DNA TGTGCCAGCAGTGAAACCCGGACAGCCACTGAAGCTTTCTTT. Amino acids: CASSETRTATEAFF.

The V gene is TRBV7-9, the J gene TRBJ2-1, with 11 bases identical to TRBD1. The CDR3 runs 15 residues. The V gene's germline CDR1 is SEHNR and CDR2 FQNEAQ (reference sequence). Trimming cost V 5 bases and J 8 bases; bases outside gene matches: 8. The CDR3 DNA reads TGTGCCAGCAGCCCCAAGGGACAGGGGGGTCATGAGCAGTTCTTC. Translating gives CASSPKGQGGHEQFF.

The chain recombines TRBV5-1 with TRBJ1-3; unclear D gene. This CDR3 region has 16 residues. Germline loops: CDR1 SGHRS, CDR2 YFSETQ. V shed 0 bases and J shed 0 bases, with 10 bases lying between them. The CDR3 is CASSLGQALSGNTIYF. The CDR3 nucleotides read TGCGCCAGCAGCTTGGGTCAGGCGCTCTCTGGAAACACCATATATTTT.

The count of this clone is one. The chain employs TRBV28 and TRBJ2-5; TRBD2 agrees at 8 bases. The CDR3 is made up of 13 amino acids. In germline, CDR1 is MDHEN, CDR2 SYDVKM. The CDR3 DNA is TGTGCTATCGGACTAGCCGCCCAAGAGACCCAGTACTTC. It yields the protein CAIGLAAQETQYF.